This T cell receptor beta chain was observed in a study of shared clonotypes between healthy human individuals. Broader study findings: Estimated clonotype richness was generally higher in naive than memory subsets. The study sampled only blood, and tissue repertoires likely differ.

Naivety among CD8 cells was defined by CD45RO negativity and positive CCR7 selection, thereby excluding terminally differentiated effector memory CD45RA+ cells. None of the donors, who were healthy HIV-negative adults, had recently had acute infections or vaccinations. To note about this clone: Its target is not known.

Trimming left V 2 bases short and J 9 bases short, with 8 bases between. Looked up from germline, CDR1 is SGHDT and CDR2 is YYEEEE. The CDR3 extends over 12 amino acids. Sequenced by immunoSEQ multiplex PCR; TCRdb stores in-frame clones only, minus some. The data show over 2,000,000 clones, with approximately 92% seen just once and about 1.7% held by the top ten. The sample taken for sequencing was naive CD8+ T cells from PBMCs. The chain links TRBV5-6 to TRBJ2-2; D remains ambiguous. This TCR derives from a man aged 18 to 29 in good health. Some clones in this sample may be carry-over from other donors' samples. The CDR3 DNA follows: TGTGCCAGCAGCTTCGATAGCCGGGAGCTGTTTTTT. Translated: CASSFDSRELFF.